This TCR beta chain derives from a study of regulatory T cells in long-lasting Graves disease. The time point was: newly diagnosed GD, antithyroid drugs for less than 3 months. With RNA extracted from PBMCs as input, the TCR library was made. The TCR beta library used iRepertoire HTBI primers with Arm-PCR amplification of CDR3. In the original analysis: Throughout the samples, researchers identified around 65 TRBV and more than twelve TRBJ segments. TCRdb re-analysed the multiplex PCR reads in MiXCR, keeping a single row per CDR3 protein. The V and J calls were not made by the authors but by TCRdb's processing. The sample shows over 500,000 distinct CDR3 sequences, 15% to 20% of them seen only once. The CDR3 is made up of 14 amino acids. CDR1 is MNHEY, CDR2 SMNVEV, per germline (reference sequence). V lost 2 bases to trimming and J lost 1 base, with 8 bases between them. This clonotype was detected only once. Its matching antigen is unknown.

Study-wide results and caveats: Persistent disease exhibited a predilection for TRBV28, TRBJ1-2 and TRBJ2-5. The researchers studied only peripheral blood, not thyroid tissue.

This sample also appeared in a second study, on T cells in Graves' hyperthyroidism and ophthalmopathy.

Sequencing was performed on peripheral blood mononuclear cells (PBMCs), taken at new diagnosis, from a patient treated with antithyroid drugs. This sequence was found in a man aged 18 to 35 with Graves disease. V is TRBV27 and J is TRBJ1-1; D not resolved. The DNA of the CDR3 is TGTGCCAGCAGTTTAGTCAGTCGGAACACTGAAGCTTTCTTT. This translates into CASSLVSRNTEAFF.